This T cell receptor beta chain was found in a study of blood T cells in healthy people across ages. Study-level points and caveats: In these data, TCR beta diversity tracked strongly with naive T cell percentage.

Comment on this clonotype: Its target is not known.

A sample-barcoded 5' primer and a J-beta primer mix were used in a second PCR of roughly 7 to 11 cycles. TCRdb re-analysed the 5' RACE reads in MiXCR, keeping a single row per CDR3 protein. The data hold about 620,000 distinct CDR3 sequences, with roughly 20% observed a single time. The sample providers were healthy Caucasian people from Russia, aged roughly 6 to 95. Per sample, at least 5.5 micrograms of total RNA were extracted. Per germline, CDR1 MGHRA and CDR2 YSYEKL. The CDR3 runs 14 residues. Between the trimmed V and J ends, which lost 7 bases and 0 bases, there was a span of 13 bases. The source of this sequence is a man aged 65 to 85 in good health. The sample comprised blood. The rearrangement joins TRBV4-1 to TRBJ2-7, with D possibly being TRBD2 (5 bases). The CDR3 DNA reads TGCGCCAGCAACCACCGGACTGACTCCTACGAGCAGTACTTC. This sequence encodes CASNHRTDSYEQYF.